The 4 T cell receptor beta chains reported below all come from one sample, sequenced in a study of beta chain features in type 1 diabetes listed by TCRdb under 2018. Library preparation used the immunoSEQ multiplex PCR assay. The High Capacity cDNA Reverse Transcription Kit was used to reverse transcribe all of the isolated RNA, meaning that expressed TCRB transcripts were what got sequenced. Not all clones reach the TCRdb copy of this immuneACCESS table, which keeps in-frame sequences only. Checked studies attribute under half of the gap to unresolved V genes and leave the rest unexplained. Here the sample has 680,000 or so clones; roughly an eighth occur a single time. The ten largest clones capture approximately 0.022% of the sample. No antigens are known for them. The investigation overall reported the following: A moderate but significant shortening of TCRB CDR3 length was observed in type 1 diabetes patients in all four CD4+ subsets.

Source material: naive CD4+ T cells from blood. The sample's cell subset or site, from its label and the paper: true naive CD4+ T cells. These receptors originate from a man between 18 and 29 years old with type 1 diabetes.

The chain couples TRBV6-5 to TRBJ1-1, with D possibly TRBD1 on 5 matching bases. The germline V and J ends were trimmed by 4 bases and 4 bases, with 16 bases remaining between them. Per the germline V gene, CDR1 is MNHEY and CDR2 is SVGAGI. The CDR3 extends over 15 amino acids. The CDR3: CASSSQATRGTEAFF. CDR3 sequence (DNA): TGTGCCAGCAGTTCACAGGCTACCCGGGGCACTGAAGCTTTCTTT.

Remarks on this clone: This CDR3 is also generated by other DNA sequences in the sample. CDR3: CSVERTANTEAFF. CDR3 bases: TGCAGCGTTGAAAGGACGGCGAACACTGAAGCTTTCTTT. The rearrangement links TRBV29-1 to TRBJ1-1; no definite D call. Trimming removed 2 bases at V and 1 base at J, with 8 bases between. Per germline, CDR1 SQVTM and CDR2 ANQGSEA. The length of the CDR3 is 13 residues.

Comments on this clone: Other DNA sequences in this specimen translate into the identical CDR3. The chain combines TRBV2 with TRBJ2-3; D possibly corresponds to TRBD2 (6 bases). The CDR3 is 14 residues long. V was cut by 3 bases and J by 1 base, with 8 bases left in between. Germline loops: CDR1 SNHLY, CDR2 FYNNEI. The chain's CDR3 is CASSEGGGTDTQYF. The CDR3, as DNA: TGTGCCAGCAGTGAGGGGGGTGGCACAGATACGCAGTATTTT.

This clone was observed a few times. The V gene is TRBV5-4, the J gene TRBJ1-5, with TRBD1 identical over 7 bases. Unmatched junction bases numbered 10, after V lost 5 bases and J lost 2 bases. The CDR3 has 16 amino acids. The germline gives CDR1 SGHNT, CDR2 YYREEE (reference sequence). In DNA form, the CDR3 reads TGTGCCAGCAGTTTGACAGGGTCGGGTGGCAATCAGCCCCAGCATTTT. This codes for CASSLTGSGGNQPQHF.